The 17 T cell receptor beta chains listed next were all sequenced from one sample in a study of CD8 T cells in ankylosing spondylitis. The study, taken as a whole, reports: Blood of patients with ankylosing spondylitis appeared to be characterized by a TCR beta motif of seven or eight highly homologous variants.

Each CDR3 protein gets one entry after TCRdb re-called the 5' RACE reads with MiXCR. The sample carries roughly 700,000 distinct CDR3 sequences, over 15% recorded once. These receptors are not linked to any known antigen. The source material was blood, either unsorted or a sorted T cell fraction (not recorded which). These receptors originate from a male donor with ankylosing spondylitis.

With respect to this clonotype: The germline gene is not matched at one end of the junction; a read error may be the cause. This chain joins TRBV10-3 and TRBJ2-5, with unresolved D. The CDR3 has 14 residues. Germline V gives CDR1 ENHRY, CDR2 SYGVKD. CDR3 DNA: TGTGCCATCGCAGGCAGCAAAGCCCAAGAGACCCAGCACTTC. Amino acids: CAIAGSKAQETQHF.

The chain employs TRBV5-1 and TRBJ2-3; tentative D call: TRBD1 (6 bases). The length of the CDR3 is 15 residues. Trimming removed 5 bases at V and 1 base at J, with 14 bases between. The germline V gene has CDR1 SGHRS and CDR2 YFSETQ. The CDR3 here is CASRTRAGGTDTQYF. CDR3 coding DNA: TGCGCCAGCAGGACCCGGGCAGGGGGCACAGATACGCAGTATTTT.

The chain links TRBV5-1 to TRBJ1-1; D unclear. This CDR3 has 14 amino acids. Germline CDR1 SGHRS, CDR2 YFSETQ. The ends were cut back, 4 bases at V and 1 base at J, with 11 bases in the middle. The CDR3 nucleotides read TGCGCCAGCAGCCTCCCCTACGAGAACACTGAAGCTTTCTTT. Translating it yields CASSLPYENTEAFF.

This clonotype occurred a few times. The chain carries TRBV3-1 and TRBJ1-2, with D uncertain. The CDR3 is 16 residues long. V gave up 0 bases and J gave up 7 bases, with 18 bases separating them. Per the germline V gene, CDR1 is LGHDT and CDR2 is YNNKEL (reference sequence). The CDR3 here is CASSQDITERARGYTF. In DNA, the CDR3 is TGTGCCAGCAGCCAAGATATTACAGAGAGGGCACGTGGCTACACCTTC.

The gene calls are TRBV7-9 and TRBJ2-7; 7 nucleotides agree with TRBD2. V shed 5 bases, J shed 4 bases, and the junction held 11 bases outside the gene matches. This CDR3 is built from 15 residues. Germline CDR1 and CDR2: SEHNR and FQNEAQ (reference sequence). CDR3 loop: CASSHRTSQGYEQYF. CDR3 DNA: TGTGCCAGCAGCCACCGGACTAGTCAAGGGTACGAGCAGTACTTC.

This clonotype was recorded a few times. The gene calls are TRBV7-2 and TRBJ2-7; D uncertain. The CDR3 has 12 amino acids. Germline V lookup: CDR1 SGHTA, CDR2 FQGNSA. The V and J ends lost 2 bases and 9 bases respectively, with 11 bases between them. The CDR3 DNA reads as TGTGCCAGCAGCTTATCATATACCCCGCAGTACTTC. Translation gives CASSLSYTPQYF.

This clonotype was seen a few times. The chain joins TRBV5-1 to TRBJ2-5; 8 bases agree with TRBD1. CDR1 and CDR2 from the germline V gene are SGHRS and YFSETQ. This CDR3 region has 15 residues. Trimming removed 4 bases from V and 4 bases from J; junction bases left unmatched: 9. CDR3 amino acids: CASSRMTGAGETQYF. The CDR3 nucleotides read TGCGCCAGCAGCAGAATGACAGGGGCGGGAGAGACCCAGTACTTC.

V usage is TRBV3-1 and J usage is TRBJ2-1; no firm D call. V lost 5 bases, J lost 4 bases, and 15 bases lay in between. The CDR3 spans 15 residues. Germline lookup yields CDR1 LGHDT and CDR2 YNNKEL (reference sequence). CDR3 in DNA: TGTGCCAGCAGCTGGTCCAAAGGGTCATACAATGAGCAGTTCTTC. Amino acids: CASSWSKGSYNEQFF.

The chain joins TRBV7-8 to TRBJ2-3; TRBD1 is a possible D gene (6 bases). CDR3 length equals 17 residues. Germline values: CDR1 SGHVS, CDR2 FQNEAQ. V was clipped by 4 bases and J by 3 bases, with 20 bases between them. CDR3 loop: CASSYPLGGAVTDTQYF. In DNA, the CDR3 is TGTGCCAGCAGCTATCCATTAGGGGGAGCGGTGACAGATACGCAGTATTTT.

This clonotype was seen many times. V gene TRBV12-3 or TRBV12-4 combines with J gene TRBJ2-2; 8 bases line up with TRBD2. The CDR3 is 15 amino acids. The junction had 5 bases not matched to a gene; V was cut back by 3 bases and J by 5 bases. The CDR3 is CASSFAGGGTGELFF. The CDR3 DNA sequence: TGTGCCAGCAGTTTTGCGGGAGGCGGGACCGGGGAGCTGTTTTTT.

The chain recombines TRBV28 with TRBJ2-2; 11 bases agree with TRBD2. Trimming took 5 bases from V and 4 from J; bases not matched to a gene: 3. The CDR3 contains 15 residues. Germline V lookup: CDR1 MDHEN, CDR2 SYDVKM. As DNA, the CDR3 is TGTGCCAGCAGTATACTAGCGGGAGTCACCGGGGAGCTGTTTTTT. The encoded protein is CASSILAGVTGELFF.

This rearrangement joins TRBV12-3 or TRBV12-4 to TRBJ1-4; no firm D call. V lost 5 bases and J 7 bases, leaving 5 bases between the germline ends. This CDR3 is 11 amino acids long. The chain's CDR3 is CASSGPEKLFF. The CDR3, as DNA: TGTGCCAGCAGTGGACCTGAAAAACTGTTTTTT.

The chain couples TRBV5-1 to TRBJ2-3; D may be TRBD1 (6 bases). Looked up from germline, CDR1 is SGHRS and CDR2 is YFSETQ. Trimming pared 0 bases from V and 2 bases from J, leaving 16 bases between. The CDR3 totals 17 residues. In DNA, the CDR3 is TGCGCCAGCAGCTTGGCAACACAGGGCGGGTCCACAGATACGCAGTATTTT. Residues: CASSLATQGGSTDTQYF.

This clonotype appeared once. Germline is not matched at one junction end, which may reflect a read error. The J gene is TRBJ2-1, the V gene TRBV7-2, with D possibly matching TRBD2 (6 bases). This CDR3 has 15 amino acids. CDR1 is SGHTA and CDR2 is FQGNSA in the germline V gene. This CDR3 reads CASSIAASSYNEQFF. The CDR3 coding sequence is TGTGCCAGCAGCATAGCGGCAAGCTCCTACAATGAGCAGTTCTTC.

This chain uses TRBV11-2 with TRBJ2-1; TRBD2 matches 10 bases. This CDR3 comprises 20 residues. The V segment lost 1 base and the J segment 3 bases; nucleotides outside the gene matches: 15. Germline V gene data show CDR1 as SGHAT and CDR2 as FQNNGV. The CDR3: CASSLVESPFTSGVYNEQFF. CDR3 nucleotides: TGTGCCAGCAGCTTAGTAGAGAGTCCCTTTACTAGCGGGGTCTACAATGAGCAGTTCTTC.

The gene calls are TRBV3-1 and TRBJ1-2; 11 bases match TRBD1. The CDR3 is 18 amino acids. Germline V CDR1 and CDR2: LGHDT, YNNKEL (reference sequence). After removal of 6 bases from V and 0 bases from J, the junction contained 12 bases not matched to a gene. The CDR3 reads CASRPRGTGGLTNYGYTF. CDR3 nucleotide sequence: TGTGCCAGCAGACCGCGGGGGACAGGGGGACTTACTAACTATGGCTACACCTTC.

The V gene is TRBV12-3 or TRBV12-4, the J gene TRBJ2-2, with 9 bases aligning to TRBD2. This CDR3 comprises 15 residues. V was pared by 6 bases and J by 0 bases, with 2 bases of the junction left unmatched. The CDR3 reads CASSGLAPNTGELFF. The CDR3 nucleotides are TGTGCCAGCAGCGGACTAGCGCCGAACACCGGGGAGCTGTTTTTT.